This is a list of T cell receptor beta chains from one sample in a study of T cell clonotyping in hematopoietic cell transplantation. Assay: immunoSEQ multiplex PCR; the TCRdb copy retains only in-frame clones and omits some. The sample yields about 7,700 clones, approximately 94% seen once. This material consisted of peripheral blood mononuclear cells, taken 30 days after allogeneic stem cell transplant. The receptors here all came from a male patient between 55 and 70 years old who had an allogeneic stem cell transplant from an unrelated donor, so T cells may come from the graft donor. Some clones in this sample may be carry-over from other donors' samples. Both conserved end residues are part of each CDR3. A D gene is named only where the DNA matches it firmly. Rows give clone size only sometimes, using once, few, many, or a class for an expanded clone.

v_gene	d_gene	j_gene	abundance	CDR3aa	CDR3nt
TRBV7-9	TRBD1	TRBJ1-4	NA	CASSFSSGRRGQLNEKLFF	TGTGCCAGCAGCTTCAGTAGTGGTAGGCGGGGACAGCTTAATGAAAAACTGTTTTTT
TRBV7-8	TRBD2	TRBJ2-3	NA	CASSRLAGALTDTQYF	TGTGCCAGCAGCCGACTAGCGGGGGCCCTCACAGATACGCAGTATTTT
TRBV21-1	NA	TRBJ1-1	NA	CASSPRTGESTEAFF	TGTGCCAGCAGCCCACGGACAGGGGAGAGCACTGAAGCTTTCTTT
TRBV27	NA	TRBJ2-5	NA	CASSLRVGETQYF	TGTGCCAGCAGTCTCAGGGTTGGAGAGACCCAGTACTTC
TRBV1	NA	TRBJ2-3	NA	CTSSQLKTSGARTDTQYF	TGCACCAGCAGCCAACTTAAAACTAGCGGGGCCCGCACAGATACGCAGTATTTT
TRBV5-4	NA	TRBJ2-7	NA	CASSRDAYEQYF	TGTGCCAGCAGCCGGGACGCCTACGAGCAGTACTTC
TRBV5-1	TRBD2	TRBJ2-7	NA	CASSNQRGNYEQYF	TGCGCCAGCAGTAACCAGCGGGGAAACTACGAGCAGTACTTC
TRBV6-6	NA	TRBJ2-7	NA	CASSPGPGEQYF	TGTGCCAGCAGCCCCGGGCCCGGGGAGCAGTACTTC
TRBV6-4	NA	TRBJ2-2	NA	CASRADSSETGELFF	TGTGCCAGCAGGGCAGACTCTAGCGAGACCGGGGAGCTGTTTTTT
TRBV28	TRBD1	TRBJ1-5	NA	CASSLVGQGAVGNQPQHF	TGTGCCAGCAGTTTAGTAGGACAGGGGGCGGTCGGCAATCAGCCCCAGCATTTT
TRBV28	TRBD1	TRBJ2-5	NA	CASSPQGVETQYF	TGTGCCAGCAGTCCCCAGGGGGTGGAGACCCAGTACTTC
TRBV7-9	TRBD1	TRBJ1-4	once	CASQDRGNEKLFF	TGTGCCAGCCAAGACAGGGGGAATGAAAAACTGTTTTTT
TRBV10-1	TRBD1	TRBJ2-3	NA	CASSDSRTGADTQYF	TGCGCCAGCAGTGACTCCCGGACAGGGGCAGATACGCAGTATTTT
TRBV7-8	TRBD1	TRBJ1-2	NA	CASNKQRTGPYGYTF	TGTGCCAGCAACAAACAAAGGACAGGACCCTATGGCTACACCTTC
TRBV28	NA	TRBJ2-7	NA	CASSLNRSRFF	TGTGCCAGCAGTTTAAACCGGTCTCGATTCTTC
TRBV5-4	NA	TRBJ2-5	NA	CASSLTDQETQYF	TGTGCCAGCAGCTTGACAGACCAAGAGACCCAGTACTTC
TRBV7-9	NA	TRBJ2-3	NA	CATWGTLTDTQYF	TGTGCTACATGGGGGACACTGACAGATACGCAGTATTTT
TRBV9	NA	TRBJ2-2	NA	CASSGPFQRTNTGELFF	TGTGCCAGCAGCGGCCCATTCCAGCGGACGAACACCGGGGAGCTGTTTTTT
TRBV2	TRBD1	TRBJ2-7	once	CASRGQFAPYEQYF	TGTGCCAGCAGGGGACAGTTCGCCCCGTACGAGCAGTACTTC
TRBV18	NA	TRBJ1-5	NA	CASSPAGSNQPQHF	TGTGCCAGCTCACCGGCGGGTAGCAATCAGCCCCAGCATTTT
TRBV7-6	NA	TRBJ2-1	NA	CASSPKSFQQFF	TGTGCCAGCAGCCCCAAGTCCTTCCAGCAGTTCTTC
TRBV28	NA	TRBJ1-1	NA	CASRPRVPTEAFF	TGTGCCAGCAGACCCCGGGTCCCCACTGAAGCTTTCTTT
TRBV11-2	NA	TRBJ2-5	NA	CASSLVDIQETQYF	TGTGCCAGCAGCTTAGTAGACATCCAAGAGACCCAGTACTTC
TRBV6-1	NA	TRBJ1-2	few	CASSELAGSNYGYTF	TGTGCCAGCAGTGAACTGGCAGGGTCTAACTATGGCTACACCTTC
TRBV29-1	NA	TRBJ2-3	NA	CSVAGAGEETDTQYF	TGCAGCGTTGCCGGGGCCGGGGAAGAAACAGATACGCAGTATTTT
TRBV28	NA	TRBJ1-1	NA	CASSPQEQGRSEAFF	TGTGCCAGCAGCCCCCAGGAACAAGGGAGGTCTGAAGCTTTCTTT
TRBV7-9	NA	TRBJ1-2	NA	CASRAGNLYGYTF	TGTGCCAGCAGAGCAGGGAATCTCTATGGCTACACCTTC
TRBV5-1	NA	TRBJ1-4	once	CASSADSTNEKLFF	TGCGCCAGCAGCGCGGACAGCACTAATGAAAAACTGTTTTTT
TRBV11-2	TRBD2	TRBJ2-7	NA	CASSPAPSGSYEQYF	TGTGCCAGCAGCCCAGCTCCTAGCGGCTCCTACGAGCAGTACTTC
TRBV9	NA	TRBJ2-1	NA	CASSAGVSSYNEQFF	TGTGCCAGCAGCGCTGGAGTGAGCTCCTACAATGAGCAGTTCTTC
TRBV21-1	NA	TRBJ2-1	NA	CASSAQREMRDEQFF	TGTGCCAGCAGCGCCCAGCGGGAGATGAGAGATGAGCAGTTCTTC
TRBV27	NA	TRBJ2-1	NA	CASIGPPNEQFF	TGTGCCAGCATAGGGCCCCCCAATGAGCAGTTCTTC
TRBV7-2	NA	TRBJ1-2	NA	CASSHPTGLGYTF	TGTGCCAGCAGTCACCCCACGGGGTTGGGCTACACCTTC
TRBV5-4	NA	TRBJ1-1	NA	CASSLNEHAEAFF	TGTGCCAGCAGCTTAAACGAACACGCTGAAGCTTTCTTT
TRBV7-3	NA	TRBJ2-1	NA	CASSPSAYNEQFF	TGTGCCAGCAGCCCTAGCGCGTACAATGAGCAGTTCTTC
TRBV2	NA	TRBJ2-1	NA	CASSENVGSRSSSYNEQFF	TGTGCCAGCAGTGAAAACGTCGGCAGCCGATCCAGCTCCTACAATGAGCAGTTCTTC
TRBV5-6	NA	TRBJ1-1	NA	CASSGRAGRLNTEAFF	TGTGCCAGCAGCGGGAGGGCGGGACGGCTGAACACTGAAGCTTTCTTT
TRBV20-1	NA	TRBJ2-7	NA	CSEKTAKVF	TGCAGTGAAAAGACGGCGAAAGTGTTC
TRBV4-2	NA	TRBJ1-2	NA	CASSQGGSPNYGYTF	TGTGCCAGCAGCCAAGGTGGCAGCCCTAACTATGGCTACACCTTC
TRBV28	NA	TRBJ1-1	NA	CASSFGAGNTEAFF	TGTGCCAGCAGTTTCGGGGCGGGGAACACTGAAGCTTTCTTT
TRBV30	NA	TRBJ2-2	NA	CAWSVGLLELFF	TGTGCCTGGAGTGTCGGGCTCCTAGAGCTGTTTTTT